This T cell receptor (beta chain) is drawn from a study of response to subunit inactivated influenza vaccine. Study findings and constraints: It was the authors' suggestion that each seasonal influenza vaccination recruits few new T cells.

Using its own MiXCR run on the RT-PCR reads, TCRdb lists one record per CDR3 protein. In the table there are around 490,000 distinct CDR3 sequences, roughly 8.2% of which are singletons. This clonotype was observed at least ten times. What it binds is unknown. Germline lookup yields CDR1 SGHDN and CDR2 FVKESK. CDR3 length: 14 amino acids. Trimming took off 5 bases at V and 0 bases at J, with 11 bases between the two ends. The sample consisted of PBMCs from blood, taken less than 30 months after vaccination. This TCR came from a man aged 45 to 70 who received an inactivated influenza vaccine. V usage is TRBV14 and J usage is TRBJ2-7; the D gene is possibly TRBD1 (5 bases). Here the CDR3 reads CASSKDTTSYEQYF. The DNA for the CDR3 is TGTGCCAGCAGCAAGGACACGACCTCCTACGAGCAGTACTTC.